A selection of T cell receptor beta chains follows, all from one sample in a study of CD8 T cells in Susac syndrome. One entry per CDR3 protein results from TCRdb running MiXCR on the immunoSEQ multiplex PCR reads. The table records under 200,000 distinct CDR3 sequences, roughly nine tenths of them present only once. Material: CD4+ T cells from PBMCs. These receptors all stem from a human donor with Susac syndrome. Each CDR3 is given with its conserved first and last residue. The D gene is left open where the match is weak. The listing skips clone size in some rows; elsewhere it reads once, few, many or a size class.

J: TRBJ2-2
D: NA
size: NA
V: TRBV5-1
DNA: TGCGCCAGCAGTGGACTTGACGCGAACACCGGGGAGCTGTTTTTT
CDR3: CASSGLDANTGELFF

J: TRBJ1-1
D: NA
size: NA
V: TRBV20-1
DNA: TGCAGTGTCCCGTCCAGGGGTTGGTCGAACACTGAAGCTTTCTTT
CDR3: CSVPSRGWSNTEAFF

J: TRBJ2-6
D: TRBD1
size: NA
V: TRBV20-1
DNA: TGCAGTGCCCTCTCGGGACAGGGATTCTCTGGGGCCAACGTCCTGACTTTC
CDR3: CSALSGQGFSGANVLTF

J: TRBJ1-1
D: NA
size: NA
V: TRBV5-1
DNA: TGCGCCAGCAGCTTGGGAGGGGTGGACAGACGATATACTGAAGCTTTCTTT
CDR3: CASSLGGVDRRYTEAFF

J: TRBJ2-7
D: NA
size: NA
V: TRBV28
DNA: TGTGCCAGCAGTTTATCGAGCGTGGAGCAGTACTTC
CDR3: CASSLSSVEQYF

J: TRBJ2-7
D: TRBD2
size: NA
V: TRBV11-1
DNA: TGTGCCAGCAGACCTGCGGGGGGGGCTGACGAGCAGTACTTC
CDR3: CASRPAGGADEQYF

J: TRBJ2-4
D: NA
size: once
V: TRBV5-4
DNA: TGTGCCAGCAGCTTAAAAACACGAAGCGGTACTAACATTCAGTACTTC
CDR3: CASSLKTRSGTNIQYF

J: TRBJ1-2
D: NA
size: once
V: TRBV6-1
DNA: TGTGCCAGCGGCAAAGGCGGCTACACCTTC
CDR3: CASGKGGYTF

J: TRBJ2-5
D: NA
size: NA
V: TRBV6-1
DNA: TGTGCCAGCAGTGTTGGATGGGAGACCCAGTACTTC
CDR3: CASSVGWETQYF

J: TRBJ1-3
D: NA
size: NA
V: TRBV12-3/TRBV12-4
DNA: TGTGCCAGCAGTCCTTCTGGGGGACCAACTACGGGAAACACCATATATTTT
CDR3: CASSPSGGPTTGNTIYF

J: TRBJ1-2
D: NA
size: NA
V: TRBV15
DNA: TGTGCCACCAGCAGAGGGAAGGCGGACTATGGCTACACCTTC
CDR3: CATSRGKADYGYTF

J: TRBJ1-5
D: NA
size: few
V: TRBV4-2
DNA: TGTGCCAGCAGCCAAGACCGGACCTCCAATCAGCCCCAGCATTTT
CDR3: CASSQDRTSNQPQHF

J: TRBJ2-7
D: NA
size: NA
V: TRBV4-1
DNA: TGCGCCAGCAGCCCAGTCAGTATTATCCAGTACGACTACGAGCAGTACTTC
CDR3: CASSPVSIIQYDYEQYF

J: TRBJ1-1
D: NA
size: few
V: TRBV19
DNA: TGTGCCAGTAGCTCACAAGTGAACACTGAAGCTTTCTTT
CDR3: CASSSQVNTEAFF

J: TRBJ2-5
D: TRBD2
size: few
V: TRBV5-1
DNA: TGCGCCAGCAGCTTCCTCCTAGCGGGAGAGGGAGAGACCCAGTACTTC
CDR3: CASSFLLAGEGETQYF

J: TRBJ1-2
D: TRBD1
size: NA
V: TRBV11-2
DNA: TGTGCCAGCAGAAGAGGACAGGGGGTATATGGCTACACCTTC
CDR3: CASRRGQGVYGYTF

J: TRBJ1-2
D: NA
size: NA
V: TRBV6-5
DNA: TGTGCCAGCAGTTACGGCGGCAGGGCTAACTATGGCTACACCTTC
CDR3: CASSYGGRANYGYTF

J: TRBJ1-1
D: TRBD1
size: NA
V: TRBV12-3/TRBV12-4
DNA: TGTGCCAGCAGTATATACAGGGGAGTTGAAGCTTTCTTT
CDR3: CASSIYRGVEAFF

J: TRBJ1-6
D: NA
size: NA
V: TRBV20-1
DNA: TGCAGTGCTAGAGACGGCCCGGGGGGAGATTCACCCCTCCACTTT
CDR3: CSARDGPGGDSPLHF